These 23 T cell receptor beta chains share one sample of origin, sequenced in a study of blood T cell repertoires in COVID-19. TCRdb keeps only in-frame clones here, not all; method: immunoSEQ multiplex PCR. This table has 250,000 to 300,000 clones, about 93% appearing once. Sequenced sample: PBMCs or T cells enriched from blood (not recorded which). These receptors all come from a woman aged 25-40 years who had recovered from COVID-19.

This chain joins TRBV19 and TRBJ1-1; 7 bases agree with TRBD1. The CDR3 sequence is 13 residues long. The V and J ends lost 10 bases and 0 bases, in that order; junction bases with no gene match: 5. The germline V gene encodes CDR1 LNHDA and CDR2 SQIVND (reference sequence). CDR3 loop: CATGTALNTEAFF. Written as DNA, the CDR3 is TGTGCCACCGGGACAGCCTTGAACACTGAAGCTTTCTTT.

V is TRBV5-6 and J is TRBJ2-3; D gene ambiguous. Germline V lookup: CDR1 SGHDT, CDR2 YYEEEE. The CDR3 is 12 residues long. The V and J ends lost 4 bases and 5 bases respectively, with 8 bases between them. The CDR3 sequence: CASSPTLDTQYF. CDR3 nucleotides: TGTGCCAGCAGCCCTACTTTAGATACGCAGTATTTT.

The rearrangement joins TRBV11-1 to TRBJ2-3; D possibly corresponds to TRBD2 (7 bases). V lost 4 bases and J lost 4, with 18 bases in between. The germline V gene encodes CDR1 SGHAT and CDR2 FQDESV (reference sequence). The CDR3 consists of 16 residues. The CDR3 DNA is TGTGCCAGCAGCTCCCCGGAGGGGGGGCTTGCAGATACGCAGTATTTT. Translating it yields CASSSPEGGLADTQYF.

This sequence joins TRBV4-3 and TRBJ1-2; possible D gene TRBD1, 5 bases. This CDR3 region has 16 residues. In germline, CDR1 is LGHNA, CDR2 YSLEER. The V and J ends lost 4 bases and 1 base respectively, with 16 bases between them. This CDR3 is CASSPSPRTSNYGYTF. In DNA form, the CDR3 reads TGCGCCAGCAGCCCCAGCCCACGGACAAGTAACTATGGCTACACCTTC.

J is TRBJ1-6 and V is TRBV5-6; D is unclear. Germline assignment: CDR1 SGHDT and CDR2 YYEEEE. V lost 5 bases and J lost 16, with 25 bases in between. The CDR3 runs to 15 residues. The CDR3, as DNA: TGTGCCAGCAGTGATGCGGGAGACGGTAAAGCCCCACTCCACTTT. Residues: CASSDAGDGKAPLHF.

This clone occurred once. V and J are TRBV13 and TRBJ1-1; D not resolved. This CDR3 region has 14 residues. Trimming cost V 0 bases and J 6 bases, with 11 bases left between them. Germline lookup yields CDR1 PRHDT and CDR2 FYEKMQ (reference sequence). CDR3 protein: CASSLGATNAEAFF. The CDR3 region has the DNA TGTGCCAGCAGCTTAGGGGCCACGAATGCTGAAGCTTTCTTT.

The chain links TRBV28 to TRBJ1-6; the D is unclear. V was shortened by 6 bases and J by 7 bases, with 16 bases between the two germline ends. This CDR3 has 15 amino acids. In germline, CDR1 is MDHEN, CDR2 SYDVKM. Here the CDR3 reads CASSLDPATNSPLHF. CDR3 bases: TGTGCCAGCAGCTTGGATCCAGCGACCAATTCACCCCTCCACTTT.

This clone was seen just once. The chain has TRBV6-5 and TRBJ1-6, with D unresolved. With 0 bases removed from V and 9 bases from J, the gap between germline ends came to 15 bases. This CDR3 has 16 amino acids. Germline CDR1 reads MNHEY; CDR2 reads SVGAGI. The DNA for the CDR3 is TGTGCCAGCAGTTACTCGAGACATATACTGGGTTCACCCCTCCACTTT. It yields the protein CASSYSRHILGSPLHF.

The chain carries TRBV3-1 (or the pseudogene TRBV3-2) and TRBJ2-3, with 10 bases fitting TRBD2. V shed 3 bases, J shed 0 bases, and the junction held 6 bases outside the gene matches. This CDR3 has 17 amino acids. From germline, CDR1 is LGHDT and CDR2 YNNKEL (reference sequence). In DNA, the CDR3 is TGTGCCAGCAGCCATCGGGAGCGGGAGGGGAGCACAGATACGCAGTATTTT. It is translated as CASSHREREGSTDTQYF.

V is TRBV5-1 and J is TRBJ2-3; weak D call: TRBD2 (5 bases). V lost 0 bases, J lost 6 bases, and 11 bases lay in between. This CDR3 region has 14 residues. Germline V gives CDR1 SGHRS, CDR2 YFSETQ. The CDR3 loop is CASSLGSPGDTQYF. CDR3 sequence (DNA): TGCGCCAGCAGCTTGGGGTCCCCGGGGGATACGCAGTATTTT. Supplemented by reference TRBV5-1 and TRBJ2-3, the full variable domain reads KAGVTQTPRYLIKTRGQQVTLSCSPISGHRSVSWYQQTPGQGLQFLFEYFSETQRNKGNFPGRFSGRQFSNSRSEMNVSTLELGDSALYLCASSLGSPGDTQYFGPGTRLTVL.

The DNA for the CDR3 is TGTGCCTGGAGCAACAGGGTCGGGGAGACCCAGTACTTC. It yields the protein CAWSNRVGETQYF. The gene calls are TRBV30 and TRBJ2-5; TRBD1 is a possible D gene (6 bases). Germline V lookup: CDR1 GTSNPN, CDR2 SVGIG (reference sequence). Trimming cost V 3 bases and J 5 bases, with 13 bases left between them. CDR3 length: 13 residues.

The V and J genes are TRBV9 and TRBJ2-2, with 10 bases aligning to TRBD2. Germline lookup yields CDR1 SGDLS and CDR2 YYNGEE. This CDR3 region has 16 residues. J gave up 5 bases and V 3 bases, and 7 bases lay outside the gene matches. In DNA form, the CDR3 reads TGTGCCAGCAGCGCGCTAGCGGGAGCAGGAACCGGGGAGCTGTTTTTT. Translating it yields CASSALAGAGTGELFF.

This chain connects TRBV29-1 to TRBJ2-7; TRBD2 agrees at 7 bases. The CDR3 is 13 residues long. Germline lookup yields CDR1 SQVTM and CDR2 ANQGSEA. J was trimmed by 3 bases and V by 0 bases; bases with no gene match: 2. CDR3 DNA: TGCAGCGTTGAAGACCCTAGCGGCTACGAGCAGTACTTC. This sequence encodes CSVEDPSGYEQYF.

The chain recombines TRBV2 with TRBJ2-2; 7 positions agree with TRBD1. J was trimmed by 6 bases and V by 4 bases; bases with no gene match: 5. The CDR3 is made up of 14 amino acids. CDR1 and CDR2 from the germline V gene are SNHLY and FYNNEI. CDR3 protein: CASSALGQAGELFF. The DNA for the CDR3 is TGTGCCAGCAGTGCCCTTGGACAGGCCGGGGAGCTGTTTTTT.

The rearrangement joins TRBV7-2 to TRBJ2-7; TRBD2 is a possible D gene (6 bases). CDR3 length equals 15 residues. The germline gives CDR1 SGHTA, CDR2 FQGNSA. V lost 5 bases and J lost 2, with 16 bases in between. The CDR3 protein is CASSKGGVPPYEQYF. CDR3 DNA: TGTGCCAGCAGCAAGGGCGGGGTGCCCCCCTACGAGCAGTACTTC.

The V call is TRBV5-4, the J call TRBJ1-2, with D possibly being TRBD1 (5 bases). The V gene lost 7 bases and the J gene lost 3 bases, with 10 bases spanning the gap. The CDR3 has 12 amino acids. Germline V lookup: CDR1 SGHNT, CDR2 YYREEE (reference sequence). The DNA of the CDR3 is TGTGCCAGCGGGGGGACCGACTATGGCTACACCTTC. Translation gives CASGGTDYGYTF.

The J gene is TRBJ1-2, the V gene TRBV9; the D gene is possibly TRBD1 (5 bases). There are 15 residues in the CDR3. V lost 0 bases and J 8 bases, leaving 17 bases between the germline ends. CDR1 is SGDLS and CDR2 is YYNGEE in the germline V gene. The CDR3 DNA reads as TGTGCCAGCAGCGTAGATCCAGGGCCTACATGGGGCTACACCTTC. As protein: CASSVDPGPTWGYTF.

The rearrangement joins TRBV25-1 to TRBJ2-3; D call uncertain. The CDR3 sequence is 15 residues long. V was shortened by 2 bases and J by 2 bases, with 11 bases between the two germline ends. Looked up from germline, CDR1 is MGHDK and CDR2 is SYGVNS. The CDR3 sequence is CASSERRLNTDTQYF. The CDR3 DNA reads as TGTGCCAGCAGTGAACGGAGACTGAACACAGATACGCAGTATTTT. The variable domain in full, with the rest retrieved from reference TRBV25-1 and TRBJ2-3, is EADIYQTPRYLVIGTGKKITLECSQTMGHDKMYWYQQDPGMELHLIHYSYGVNSTEKGDLSSESTVSRIRTEHFPLTLESARPSHTSQYLCASSERRLNTDTQYFGPGTRLTVL.

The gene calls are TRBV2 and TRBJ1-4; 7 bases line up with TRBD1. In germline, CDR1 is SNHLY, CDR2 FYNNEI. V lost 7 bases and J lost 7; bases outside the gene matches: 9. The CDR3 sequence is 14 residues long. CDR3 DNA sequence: TGTGCCAGCAATACGAGACAGGGTGCTGAAAAACTGTTTTTT. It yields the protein CASNTRQGAEKLFF.

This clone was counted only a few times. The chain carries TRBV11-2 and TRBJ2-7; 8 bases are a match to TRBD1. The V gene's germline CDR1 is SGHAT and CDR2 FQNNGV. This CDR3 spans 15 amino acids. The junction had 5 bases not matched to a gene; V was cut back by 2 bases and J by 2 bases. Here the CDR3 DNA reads TGTGCCAGCAGCTTACATTCAGGGGGCCCCTACGAGCAGTACTTC. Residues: CASSLHSGGPYEQYF.

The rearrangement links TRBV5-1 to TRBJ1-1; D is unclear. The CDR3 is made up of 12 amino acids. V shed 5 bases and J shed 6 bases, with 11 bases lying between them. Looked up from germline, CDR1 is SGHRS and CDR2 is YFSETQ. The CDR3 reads CASRLRTAEAFF. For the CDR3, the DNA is TGCGCCAGCAGACTACGAACGGCTGAAGCTTTCTTT.

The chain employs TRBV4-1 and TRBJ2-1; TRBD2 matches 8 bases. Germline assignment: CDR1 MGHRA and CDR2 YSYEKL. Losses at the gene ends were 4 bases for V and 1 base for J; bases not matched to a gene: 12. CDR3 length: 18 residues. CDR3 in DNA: TGCGCCAGCAGCCGGGATTACCAAGCGGGAGCGTCCTACAATGAGCAGTTCTTC. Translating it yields CASSRDYQAGASYNEQFF.

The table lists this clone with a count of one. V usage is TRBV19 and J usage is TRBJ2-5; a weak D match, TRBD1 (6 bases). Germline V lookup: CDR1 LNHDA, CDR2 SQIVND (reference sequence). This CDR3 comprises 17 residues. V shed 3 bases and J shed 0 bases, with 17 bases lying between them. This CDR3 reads CASSISNIRQDQETQYF. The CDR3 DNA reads TGTGCCAGTAGTATCTCCAATATACGACAGGACCAAGAGACCCAGTACTTC.